This T cell receptor beta chain was captured by sequencing in a study of OX40 agonist ivuxolimab in advanced cancers. This table comes from immunoSEQ multiplex PCR, and its TCRdb copy is limited to in-frame clones, with some not included. The profile shows roughly 80,000 clones, about 86% of them singletons. To note about this clone: Its antigen is undetermined.

General study points: Averaging showed that CD8+ T cells had more expanded clones than CD4+ did.

This receptor was identified in an adult with an advanced solid tumor such as melanoma, head and neck, liver or kidney cancer. Here the sequenced sample was CD4+ or CD8+ T cells sorted from blood, taken in a trial of the OX40 agonist ivuxolimab.

In nucleotides, the CDR3 is TGCGCCAGCAGCCTCACGCCAGGGGCGAATGAGCAGTTCTTC. It codes for CASSLTPGANEQFF. V gene TRBV5-1 combines with J gene TRBJ2-1, with D maybe TRBD1 (6 bases). This CDR3 comprises 14 residues. V was trimmed by 4 bases and J by 7 bases, leaving 15 bases between them. Germline V gene lookup returns CDR1 SGHRS and CDR2 YFSETQ.